This T cell receptor beta chain was retrieved from a study of cytomegalovirus exposure and HLA in healthy donors. The overall study: HLA-typed donors contributed approximately 86 million unique TCRs, which were held in an early data release.

Study-level points and caveats: Being productive about 90% or about 30% of the time was typical of most TCR beta V segments in an earlier analysis.

Germline CDR1 reads SGHTA; CDR2 reads FQGTGA. V lost 0 bases, J lost 5 bases, and 10 bases lay in between. This CDR3 comprises 14 residues. As to this clone: As yet, its antigen is unknown.

The PCR made use of 60 Vbeta and 13 Jbeta primers. Data came from immunoSEQ multiplex PCR; TCRdb stores just in-frame clones and leaves some out. Altogether about 98,000 clones are present, roughly 80% being singletons, with the ten largest covering approximately 15%. The sequenced material came from PBMCs. This TCR was recovered from a man between 60 and 75 years old in good health and CMV-seropositive. This chain uses TRBV7-3 with TRBJ1-1, with D perhaps matching TRBD1 (6 bases). The CDR3 nucleotides read TGTGCCAGCAGCTTAACGGGTAGGGGGACTGAAGCTTTCTTT. It translates to CASSLTGRGTEAFF.